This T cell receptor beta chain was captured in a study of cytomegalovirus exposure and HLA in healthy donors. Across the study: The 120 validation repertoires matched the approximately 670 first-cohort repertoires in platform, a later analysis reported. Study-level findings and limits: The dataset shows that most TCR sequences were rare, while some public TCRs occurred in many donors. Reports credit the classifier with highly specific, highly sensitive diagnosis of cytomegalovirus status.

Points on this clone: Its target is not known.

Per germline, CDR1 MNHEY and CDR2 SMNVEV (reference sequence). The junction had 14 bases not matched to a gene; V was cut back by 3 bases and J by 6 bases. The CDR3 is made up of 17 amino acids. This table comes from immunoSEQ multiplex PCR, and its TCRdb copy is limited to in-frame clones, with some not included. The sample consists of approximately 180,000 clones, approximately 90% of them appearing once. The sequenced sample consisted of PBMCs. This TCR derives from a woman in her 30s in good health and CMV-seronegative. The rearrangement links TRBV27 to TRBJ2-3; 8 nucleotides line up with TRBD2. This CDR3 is CASSFLAGDPRRDTQYF. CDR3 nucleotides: TGTGCCAGCAGTTTCCTAGCGGGTGATCCCCGCAGGGATACGCAGTATTTT.